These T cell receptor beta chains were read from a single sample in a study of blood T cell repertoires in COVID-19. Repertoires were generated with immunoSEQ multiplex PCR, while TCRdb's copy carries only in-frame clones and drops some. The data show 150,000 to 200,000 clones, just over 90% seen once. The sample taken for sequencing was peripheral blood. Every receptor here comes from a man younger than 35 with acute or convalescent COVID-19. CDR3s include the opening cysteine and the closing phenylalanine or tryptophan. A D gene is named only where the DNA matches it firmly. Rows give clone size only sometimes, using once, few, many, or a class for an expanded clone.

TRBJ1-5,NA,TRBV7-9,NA,CASGSTENQPQHF,TGTGCCAGCGGGTCGACGGAGAATCAGCCCCAGCATTTT
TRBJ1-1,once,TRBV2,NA,CASQPGLVNTEAFF,TGTGCCAGCCAACCGGGACTTGTGAACACTGAAGCTTTCTTT
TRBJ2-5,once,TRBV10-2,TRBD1,CATRDFDRGGSLETQYF,TGCGCCACCCGAGACTTTGACAGGGGAGGCAGCTTGGAGACCCAGTACTTC
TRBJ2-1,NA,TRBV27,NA,CASSLRGGSSSYNEQFF,TGTGCCAGCAGTTTAAGGGGCGGATCTAGCTCCTACAATGAGCAGTTCTTC
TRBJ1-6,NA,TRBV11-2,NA,CASSSQLSDAGSPLHF,TGTGCCAGCAGCTCCCAGCTGAGCGATGCAGGGTCACCCCTCCACTTT
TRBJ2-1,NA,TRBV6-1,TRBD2,CASSEGLREWYNEQFF,TGTGCCAGCAGTGAAGGTCTGCGGGAGTGGTACAATGAGCAGTTCTTC
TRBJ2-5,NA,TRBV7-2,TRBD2,CASSMTSGSGETQYF,TGTGCCAGCAGCATGACTAGCGGGAGCGGGGAGACCCAGTACTTC
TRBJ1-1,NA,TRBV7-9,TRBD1,CASSLLQGDTEAFF,TGTGCCAGCAGCTTACTACAGGGGGACACTGAAGCTTTCTTT
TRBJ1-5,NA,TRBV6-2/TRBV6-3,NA,CASSYRRQLSNQPQHF,TGTGCCAGCAGTTACAGAAGACAGTTAAGCAATCAGCCCCAGCATTTT
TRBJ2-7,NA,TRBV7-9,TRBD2,CASSFVTSGSYEQYF,TGTGCCAGCAGCTTCGTCACTAGCGGGAGTTACGAGCAGTACTTC
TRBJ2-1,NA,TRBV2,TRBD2,CASSEERENEQFF,TGTGCCAGCAGTGAAGAGCGGGAGAATGAGCAGTTCTTC
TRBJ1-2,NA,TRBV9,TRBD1,CASSVGAGGYGYTF,TGTGCCAGCAGCGTAGGAGCAGGGGGCTATGGCTACACCTTC
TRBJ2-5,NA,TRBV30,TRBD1,CAWSVRRTGQGQETQYF,TGTGCCTGGAGTGTGAGAAGGACAGGACAGGGGCAAGAGACCCAGTACTTC
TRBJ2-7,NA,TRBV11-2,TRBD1,CASRTPRDRAYEQYF,TGTGCCAGCAGGACCCCCCGGGACAGAGCCTACGAGCAGTACTTC
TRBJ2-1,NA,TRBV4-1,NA,CASSPQGSYNEQFF,TGCGCCAGCAGCCCCCAGGGTTCCTACAATGAGCAGTTCTTC
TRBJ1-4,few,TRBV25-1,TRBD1,CASSVQGTPEKLFF,TGTGCCAGCAGTGTACAGGGGACTCCTGAAAAACTGTTTTTT
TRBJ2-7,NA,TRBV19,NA,CASSIDPWGVGEQYF,TGTGCCAGTAGTATAGATCCGTGGGGGGTCGGCGAGCAGTACTTC
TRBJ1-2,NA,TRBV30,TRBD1,CAWRGQGEDYGYTF,TGTGCCTGGAGGGGACAGGGGGAGGACTATGGCTACACCTTC
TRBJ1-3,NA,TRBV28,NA,CASSAPRGARNTIYF,TGTGCCAGCAGTGCCCCCCGGGGGGCCCGAAACACCATATATTTT
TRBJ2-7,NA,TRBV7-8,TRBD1,CASSLGPSYRGSSYEQYF,TGTGCCAGCAGCTTAGGGCCTAGTTACAGGGGGTCTTCCTACGAGCAGTACTTC
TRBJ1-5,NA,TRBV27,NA,CATSPGTSGQPQHF,TGTGCCACTTCTCCCGGGACATCGGGTCAGCCCCAGCATTTT
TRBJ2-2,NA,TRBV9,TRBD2,CASSVAGGRTGELFF,TGTGCCAGCAGCGTAGCGGGAGGGCGCACCGGGGAGCTGTTTTTT
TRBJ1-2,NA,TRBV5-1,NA,CASSLDPGNYGYTF,TGCGCCAGCAGCTTGGACCCCGGGAACTATGGCTACACCTTC
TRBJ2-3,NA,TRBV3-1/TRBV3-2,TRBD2,CASTPGLAGGLTQYF,TGTGCCAGCACCCCGGGACTAGCGGGGGGGCTTACGCAGTATTTT
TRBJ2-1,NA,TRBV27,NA,CASSLSWALDEQFF,TGTGCCAGCAGTTTATCCTGGGCCCTGGATGAGCAGTTCTTC
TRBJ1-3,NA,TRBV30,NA,CAWSSGRSGNTIYF,TGTGCCTGGAGTTCCGGGAGGTCTGGAAACACCATATATTTT
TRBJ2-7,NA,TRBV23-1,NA,CASSPKVRQNGGDYEQYF,TGCGCCAGCAGCCCTAAGGTGCGCCAAAATGGCGGCGACTACGAGCAGTACTTC
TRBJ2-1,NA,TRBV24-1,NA,CATSASGLLNEQFF,TGTGCCACCAGTGCCTCAGGACTTCTCAATGAGCAGTTCTTC
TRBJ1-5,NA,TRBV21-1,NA,CAGPRGSYSNQPQHF,TGTGCCGGCCCACGGGGGAGTTATAGCAATCAGCCCCAGCATTTT
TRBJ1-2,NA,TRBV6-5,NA,CASSYSRGNRVGYTF,TGTGCCAGCAGTTACTCGAGGGGGAATAGGGTCGGCTACACCTTC
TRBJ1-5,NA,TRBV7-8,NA,CASSLSTRGPQHF,TGTGCCAGCAGCTTATCCACCCGAGGGCCCCAGCATTTT
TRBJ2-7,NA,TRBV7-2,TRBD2,CASSKTSGNGYEQYF,TGTGCCAGCAGCAAGACTAGCGGGAACGGTTACGAGCAGTACTTC